This TCR beta chain was captured in a study of shared clonotypes between healthy human individuals (dated by TCRdb to the early 2020s). About the investigation overall: A couple of women and three men aged 18 to 49 years were included in the cohort. For each donor, CD4 naive and CD4 memory were each given three plates, CD8 naive was given two plates, and CD8 memory was given one plate. To estimate repertoire size and how much clonotype sharing occurs between individuals, the study deeply sequenced the blood TCR repertoires of five or six healthy adults. To increase sequencing depth and limit assay-specific biases, TCR repertoire library preparation and sequencing were carried out by different laboratories using diverse techniques. Leukapheresis yielded between about 0.94 and 8.9 billion PBMCs per donor.

The donors were healthy, HIV-negative adults with no recently reported acute infections or vaccinations. Every donor was a Caucasian adult residing in Nashville, Tennessee, USA. The CD8 memory samples were a combination of magnetically selected CD45RO+ cells and CCR7-negative CD45RA+ effector memory (TemRA) cells. After blood collection by leukapheresis, PBMCs were isolated using Ficoll-Histopaque density gradient centrifugation and then cryopreserved in the vapor phase of liquid nitrogen. Analytical flow cytometry was used to check the purity and quantity of every magnetically sorted T cell population. From each sorted fraction, genomic DNA was isolated and quantified by UV absorbance on a Nanodrop 2000c. On this clone: Its cognate antigen has yet to be identified. There are no base qualities to consult, and no much larger clone falls within one base.

Using the deep immunoSEQ assay, multiplex PCR amplified TCR CDR3 regions from genomic DNA. Genomic DNA extracted from each cell subset was distributed evenly over all wells of several immunoSEQ 96-well plates, and each plate served as one replicate. For sorted subsets, about 0.2 ug genomic DNA, equal to tens of thousands of T cell genomes, was loaded into each replicate PCR. Purified libraries were measured with a Qubit 3.0 fluorometer, size-checked on a Bioanalyzer 2100, and measured again with the KAPA Library Quantification kit. Every immunoSEQ 96-well plate was sequenced on a separate single-read 150-cycle Illumina NextSeq 550 flow cell. Processing in the source paper ran as follows. The immunoSEQ output contained only junctional sequences without quality scores, so filtering could not match that applied to full-length reads. To assign V/J genes and CDR3, sequences were annotated against IMGT germline references using PyIR, a Python wrapper for IgBLAST v1.9. Reads were removed for weak V/J assignments (E-value above 1e-6), missing CDR3, stop codons, out-of-frame junctions, or ambiguous translated residues. V3J clonotypes were defined as sequences sharing the same inferred V gene, J gene, and CDR3 amino acid sequence. To compute the percentage overlap between repertoires, the number of shared unique clonotypes was divided by the size of the smaller repertoire. Three approaches were used to assess repertoire richness: RTK rarefaction, the Chao1 estimator, and Recon v2.1 estimates of unobserved clonotypes. For all TCRbeta clonotypes obtained by the gDNA method from a few donors, generation probabilities were computed with OLGA. The source is immuneACCESS, and TCRdb retained only in-frame sequences with V and J called. Part of the clones is not carried over; for the studies checked, unresolved V genes explain less than half of this, and the remainder is unexplained. V, J and clone size reflect that table, while D and trimming were determined from the DNA. Within this sample are 600,000 to 750,000 clones, with 80% to 95% of them counted one time only. The ten largest account for more than 30% of the sample.

The CDR3 goes from the cysteine to the phenylalanine over 16 residues. The CDR3 DNA has 48 bases and is translated from base 1. Per the germline V gene, MGHRA is the CDR1 and YSYEKL is the CDR2. V is reduced by 0 bases and J by 5 bases, leaving a spacing of 17 bases between them. What the authors observed across the whole study: Sampling was limited to blood, and TCR repertoires in tissue likely differ from TCR repertoires in blood. The genetic and exposure-history diversity represented was limited by the small number of donors. Compared with non-shared clonotypes, clonotypes shared by all four sorted-subset donors had higher generation probabilities. Based on pairwise subsampling, the degree of clonotype sharing among donors was expected to be affected by sequencing depth. Even with the large sequencing depth, rarefaction of the sorted-subset datasets indicated that sequencing was incomplete. Sharing across several donors was observed for around 5% of naive CD4, under 4% of naive CD8, 2.3% of memory CD4, and roughly 0.4% of memory CD8 clonotypes. Larger estimated clonotype richness was generally found for naive subsets than for memory subsets.

What was sequenced was memory CD8+ T cells from PBMCs. What the cell subset or site label conveys for this sample: CD45RO+ cells pooled with CCR7-negative TemRA cells. This clonotype originated in a man in his late teens or twenties in good health. Some clones in this sample may be carry-over from other donors' samples. This chain is built from TRBV4-1 and TRBJ2-7; the D gene is possibly TRBD1, with 6 bases matching. CDR3 sequence: CASSQETPRGSHEQYF. The bases read TGCGCCAGCAGCCAAGAAACCCCAAGGGGGTCCCACGAGCAGTACTTC.